A selection of T cell receptor beta chains follows, all from one sample in a study of T cell responses to AZD1222 COVID-19 vaccine. Profiling relied on immunoSEQ multiplex PCR, and the TCRdb table lists in-frame clones only, not all of them. Of about 210,000 clones listed, roughly 92% were seen once; the top ten hold 1% to 1.5%. The sample in question was peripheral blood, obtained on day 0 of AZD1222 vaccination. The receptors were sampled from an adult in good health. CDR3s leave out the opening cysteine and the closing phenylalanine or tryptophan. A D gene is named only where the DNA matches it firmly.

ASSLGDTANYGYT,.,TRBJ1-2,TRBV5-5
ASSGGRTQH,.,TRBJ1-5,TRBV10-2
ASSSVGAGTGELF,.,TRBJ2-2,TRBV5-4
ASSLQGQGVNEQF,TRBD1,TRBJ2-1,TRBV5-4
ASTWGAGYEQF,.,TRBJ2-1,TRBV27
ASSFETGYNSPLH,.,TRBJ1-6,TRBV11-2
ASIVGGGSNQPQH,.,TRBJ1-5,TRBV6-5
ASSLIFEKLF,.,TRBJ1-4,TRBV2
ASRGIQAYEQY,.,TRBJ2-7,TRBV6-5
ASSWDRGNTEAF,TRBD1,TRBJ1-1,TRBV5-1
ASSQDTAGSSYNSPLH,.,TRBJ1-6,TRBV4-2
ASSFRGRETQY,.,TRBJ2-5,TRBV7-8
AAVLDRAIGELF,TRBD1,TRBJ2-2,TRBV6-5
ASSLGGTRAYNEQF,TRBD2,TRBJ2-1,TRBV28
ATAADRDLYGYT,TRBD1,TRBJ1-2,TRBV2
ASTPGNTEAF,.,TRBJ1-1,TRBV6-5
ASSLGARLASYEQY,.,TRBJ2-7,TRBV11-2
AWSVQGEKLF,TRBD1,TRBJ1-4,TRBV30
AISNDRYTEAF,.,TRBJ1-1,TRBV10-3
ASSLLAGTYNEQF,TRBD2,TRBJ2-1,TRBV18
ASSQIGRPMNTEAF,.,TRBJ1-1,TRBV11-2
ASSLVVGNYGYT,.,TRBJ1-2,TRBV7-9
AISGGEANYGYT,.,TRBJ1-2,TRBV10-3
ASSPRQGSSGNTIY,TRBD1,TRBJ1-3,TRBV5-1
ASSYSRLLGDYGYT,.,TRBJ1-2,TRBV6-5
SAKAGSSNYEQY,TRBD2,TRBJ2-7,TRBV29-1
SVGGETDNSPLH,.,TRBJ1-6,TRBV29-1
ATLQGYGYT,.,TRBJ1-2,TRBV28
ASSTNTGELF,.,TRBJ2-2,TRBV6-4
ASSLVGTEAF,.,TRBJ1-1,TRBV11-2
ASSRTPGNTIY,.,TRBJ1-3,TRBV12-3/TRBV12-4
ASTLGTAYNSPLH,TRBD1,TRBJ1-6,TRBV6-5
ASSSSYRGNQPQH,.,TRBJ1-5,TRBV6-2/TRBV6-3
ASSLVGVYQETQY,.,TRBJ2-5,TRBV5-1
ASSSTGVTGAYEQY,.,TRBJ2-7,TRBV5-1
ASNPGTANTGELF,TRBD1,TRBJ2-2,TRBV5-1
ASRTTSGVTDTQY,TRBD2,TRBJ2-3,TRBV3-1/TRBV3-2
ASRWTGSNYEQY,TRBD1,TRBJ2-7,TRBV6-5
ASSSPWGGKGGQPQH,.,TRBJ1-5,TRBV21-1
ASSTYRTADTQY,.,TRBJ2-3,TRBV4-1
ASSLEGEAF,.,TRBJ1-1,TRBV11-3
ASSLAGTSGNTIY,.,TRBJ1-3,TRBV7-9
ASSPYSNQPQH,.,TRBJ1-5,TRBV5-5
ASTSPPGTEAF,.,TRBJ1-1,TRBV6-5
ATPGGGSSYNSPLH,.,TRBJ1-6,TRBV28
ASSPRQDGTEAF,.,TRBJ1-1,TRBV18
ATSPRTSAETQY,TRBD2,TRBJ2-5,TRBV15
ASSPPSGLAGVGELF,TRBD2,TRBJ2-2,TRBV18
ASSPEGVLYEQY,.,TRBJ2-7,TRBV5-4
ASSLTYWSPLH,.,TRBJ1-6,TRBV7-9
ASSQRARGQGGQPQH,.,TRBJ1-5,TRBV7-2
ASSRSTGTSNQPQH,.,TRBJ1-5,TRBV4-2
ASSFDRIYGYT,.,TRBJ1-2,TRBV5-1